This TCR beta chain was sequenced during a study of blood T cell repertoires in COVID-19. Germline CDR1 MDHEN, CDR2 SYDVKM. This CDR3 region has 15 residues. A single count supports this clone. The junction and the germline gene differ at one end; a read error may be behind it. TCRdb's table, derived via immunoSEQ multiplex PCR, lists solely in-frame clones and lacks some. The sample lists 200,000 to 250,000 clones; about four fifths were seen once. Sequencing input: peripheral blood. The sequence derives from a woman under 30 with acute or convalescent COVID-19. V and J are TRBV28 and TRBJ2-7; 7 bases map to TRBD1. CDR3 DNA: TGTGCCAGCAGTCCTTGGGGGACAGCGTCCTACGGGCAGTACTTC. Protein product: CASSPWGTASYGQYF.